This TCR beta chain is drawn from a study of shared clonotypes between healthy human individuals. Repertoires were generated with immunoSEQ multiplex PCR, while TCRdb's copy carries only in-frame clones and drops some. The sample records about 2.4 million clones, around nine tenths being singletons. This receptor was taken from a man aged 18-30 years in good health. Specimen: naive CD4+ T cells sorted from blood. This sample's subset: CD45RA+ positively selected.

The DNA for the CDR3 is TGTGCCAGCAGTTCCGCAATCCGGTCCGGGGCCAACGTCCTGACTTTC. Translating gives CASSSAIRSGANVLTF. The J gene is TRBJ2-6, the V gene TRBV27; D ambiguous. V lost 4 bases and J 4 bases, leaving 14 bases between the germline ends. The CDR3 consists of 16 residues. The germline V gene encodes CDR1 MNHEY and CDR2 SMNVEV (reference sequence).